Listed here are 11 T cell receptor beta chains from one sample, sequenced in a study of spatial heterogeneity in lung cancer. Time point given: blood at routine non-recurrence follow-up after resection. TCRdb reprocessed the 5' RACE reads via MiXCR and lists one record per CDR3 protein. The data contain 72,000 or so distinct CDR3 sequences, approximately 8.9% of them singletons. Sequenced material: PBMCs, taken at follow-up. The receptors shown here come from a female donor with early-stage non-small cell lung cancer.

This chain joins TRBV12-3 or TRBV12-4 and TRBJ2-5, with D perhaps given as TRBD1 or TRBD2 (5 bases each). CDR3 length: 14 amino acids. V was clipped by 8 bases and J by 0 bases, with 13 bases between them. The CDR3 DNA sequence: TGTGCCAGCCGAACCGGGACGTACCAAGAGACCCAGTACTTC. Protein product: CASRTGTYQETQYF.

The chain carries TRBV5-1 and TRBJ2-1; no reliable D call. CDR1 is SGHRS and CDR2 is YFSETQ in the germline V gene. CDR3 size: 14 residues. Trimming took off 0 bases at V and 3 bases at J, with 7 bases between the two ends. This chain's CDR3 is CASSLGRLYNEQFF. The CDR3 nucleotides are TGCGCCAGCAGCTTGGGACGACTCTACAATGAGCAGTTCTTC.

This clonotype showed up many times. The genes are TRBV24-1 and TRBJ2-1; a possible D gene is TRBD2 (6 bases). V was pared by 4 bases and J by 3 bases, with 12 bases between. CDR1 is KGHDR, CDR2 SFDVKD, per germline. The CDR3 consists of 15 residues. DNA for the CDR3: TGTGCCACCAGTGAAAATACGGGGGTCTACAATGAGCAGTTCTTC. This translates into CATSENTGVYNEQFF.

At least ten counts were recorded for this clonotype. V gene TRBV9 combines with J gene TRBJ2-1; 7 positions match TRBD2. This CDR3 spans 15 amino acids. Per the germline V gene, CDR1 is SGDLS and CDR2 is YYNGEE. J gave up 5 bases and V 1 base, and 6 bases lay outside the gene matches. CDR3 protein: CASSVYGRFDNEQFF. The CDR3 nucleotides are TGTGCCAGCAGCGTATACGGGAGGTTCGACAATGAGCAGTTCTTC.

This clonotype was seen ten or more times. The rearrangement uses TRBV11-2 and TRBJ2-7; TRBD1 might be the D (5 bases). The germline V and J ends were trimmed by 5 bases and 2 bases, with 7 bases remaining between them. This CDR3 spans 12 amino acids. Germline-derived CDR1 and CDR2 are SGHAT and FQNNGV. The CDR3 nucleotides are TGTGCCAGCAGCCGACAGACCTACGAGCAGTACTTC. This codes for CASSRQTYEQYF.

This clonotype has a handful of counts. The gene calls are TRBV12-3 or TRBV12-4 and TRBJ2-2, with D unresolved. V gave up 7 bases and J gave up 4 bases, with 7 bases separating them. CDR3 size: 12 residues. The DNA for the CDR3 is TGTGCCAGCACCTTTGTCACCGGGGAGCTGTTTTTT. The encoded protein is CASTFVTGELFF.

The chain has TRBV12-3 or TRBV12-4 and TRBJ1-5; no reliable D call. Trimming took 5 bases from V and 7 from J, leaving 18 bases between them. CDR3 length: 15 amino acids. The DNA for the CDR3 is TGTGCCAGCAGTCCCCGCTCAGTAGGCCGGCAGCCCCAGCATTTT. Its protein product is CASSPRSVGRQPQHF.

This clonotype was counted many times. The chain employs TRBV6-1 and TRBJ1-5; D uncertain. The CDR3 length is 12 residues. V lost 2 bases and J 5 bases, leaving 4 bases between the germline ends. Germline V lookup: CDR1 MNHNS, CDR2 SASEGT. The CDR3 loop is CASSELDQPQHF. CDR3 bases: TGTGCCAGCAGTGAACTAGATCAGCCCCAGCATTTT.

This clonotype was seen repeatedly, ten times or more. V and J are TRBV28 and TRBJ2-5, with 7 bases identical to TRBD2. The junction had 10 bases not matched to a gene; V was cut back by 5 bases and J by 4 bases. The CDR3 loop spans 15 amino acids. Germline values: CDR1 MDHEN, CDR2 SYDVKM. DNA for the CDR3: TGTGCCAGCAGTCTTCGGACTAGAAGGGGAGAGACCCAGTACTTC. Its translation is CASSLRTRRGETQYF.

The table lists this clonotype with many counts. The V and J genes are TRBV12-3 or TRBV12-4 and TRBJ2-2; no reliable D call. Trimming removed 5 bases from V and 2 bases from J, with 15 bases in between. The CDR3 totals 16 residues. For the CDR3, the DNA is TGTGCCAGCAGTAAGCCCGAAAGAGTAAACACCGGGGAGCTGTTTTTT. It translates to CASSKPERVNTGELFF.

Many counts were recorded for this clonotype. The chain uses TRBV24-1 and TRBJ2-2; D is perhaps TRBD1 (5 bases). The CDR3 extends over 16 amino acids. Trimming removed 0 bases from V and 1 base from J, with 8 bases in between. Germline assignment: CDR1 KGHDR and CDR2 SFDVKD. For the CDR3, the DNA is TGTGCCACCAGTGATTTGAACGACAGGAACACCGGGGAGCTGTTTTTT. Its protein product is CATSDLNDRNTGELFF.